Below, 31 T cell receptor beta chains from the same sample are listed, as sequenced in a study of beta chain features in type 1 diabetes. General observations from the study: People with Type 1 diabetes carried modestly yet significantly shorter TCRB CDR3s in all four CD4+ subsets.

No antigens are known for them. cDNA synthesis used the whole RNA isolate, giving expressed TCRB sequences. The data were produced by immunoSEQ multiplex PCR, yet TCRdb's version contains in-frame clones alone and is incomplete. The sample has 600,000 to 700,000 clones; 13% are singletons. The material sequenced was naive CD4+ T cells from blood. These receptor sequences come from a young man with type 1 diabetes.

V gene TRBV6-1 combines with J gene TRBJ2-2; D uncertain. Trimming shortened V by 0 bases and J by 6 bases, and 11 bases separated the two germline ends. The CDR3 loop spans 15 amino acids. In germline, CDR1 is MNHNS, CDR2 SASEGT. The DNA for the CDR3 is TGTGCCAGCAGTGAAGCGCTCCGGAGCGCCGGGGAGCTGTTTTTT. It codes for CASSEALRSAGELFF.

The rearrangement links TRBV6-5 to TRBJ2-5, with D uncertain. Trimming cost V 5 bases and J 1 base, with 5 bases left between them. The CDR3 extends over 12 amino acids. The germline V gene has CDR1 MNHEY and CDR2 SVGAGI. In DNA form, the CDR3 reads TGTGCCAGCAGTAACAGCCAAGAGACCCAGTACTTC. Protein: CASSNSQETQYF.

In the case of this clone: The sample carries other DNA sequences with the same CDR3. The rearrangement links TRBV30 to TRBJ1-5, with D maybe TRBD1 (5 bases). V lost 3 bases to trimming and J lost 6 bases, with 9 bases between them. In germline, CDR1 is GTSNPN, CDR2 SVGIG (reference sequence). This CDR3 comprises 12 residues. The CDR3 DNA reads TGTGCCTGGAGCCGGGGCGGTCAGCCCCAGCATTTT. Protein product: CAWSRGGQPQHF.

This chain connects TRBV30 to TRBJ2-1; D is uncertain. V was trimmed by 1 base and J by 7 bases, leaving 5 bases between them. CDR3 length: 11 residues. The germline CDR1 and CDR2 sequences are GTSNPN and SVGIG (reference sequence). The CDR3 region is CAWSGGNEQFF. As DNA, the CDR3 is TGTGCCTGGAGTGGGGGAAATGAGCAGTTCTTC.

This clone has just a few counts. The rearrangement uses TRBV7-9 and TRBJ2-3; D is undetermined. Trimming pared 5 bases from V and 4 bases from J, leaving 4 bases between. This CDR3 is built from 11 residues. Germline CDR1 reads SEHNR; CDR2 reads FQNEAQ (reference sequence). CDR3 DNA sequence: TGTGCCAGCAGCCAGGCAGATACGCAGTATTTT. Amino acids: CASSQADTQYF.

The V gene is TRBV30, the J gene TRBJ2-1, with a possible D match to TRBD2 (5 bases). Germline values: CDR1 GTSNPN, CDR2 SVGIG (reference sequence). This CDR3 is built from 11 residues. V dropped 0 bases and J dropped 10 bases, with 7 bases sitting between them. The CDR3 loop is CAWSVTGEQFF. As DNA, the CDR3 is TGTGCCTGGAGTGTTACGGGGGAGCAGTTCTTC. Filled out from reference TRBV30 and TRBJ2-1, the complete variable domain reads SQTIHQWPATLVQPVGSPLSLECTVEGTSNPNLYWYRQAAGRGLQLLFYSVGIGQISSEVPQNLSASRPQDRQFILSSKKLLLSDSGFYLCAWSVTGEQFFGPGTRLTVL.

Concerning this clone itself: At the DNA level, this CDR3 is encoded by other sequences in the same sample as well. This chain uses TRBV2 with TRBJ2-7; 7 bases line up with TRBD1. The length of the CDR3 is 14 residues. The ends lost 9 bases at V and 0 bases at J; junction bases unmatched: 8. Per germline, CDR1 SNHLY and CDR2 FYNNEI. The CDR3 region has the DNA TGTGCCAGTTCCGGGACAGCGAGCTCCTACGAGCAGTACTTC. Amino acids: CASSGTASSYEQYF.

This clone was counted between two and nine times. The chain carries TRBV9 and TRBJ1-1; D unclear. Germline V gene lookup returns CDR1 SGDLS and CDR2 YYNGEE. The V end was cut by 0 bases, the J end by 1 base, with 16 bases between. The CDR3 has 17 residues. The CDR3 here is CASSVDPLTVGNTEAFF. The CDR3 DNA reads TGTGCCAGCAGCGTAGACCCCCTAACGGTAGGGAACACTGAAGCTTTCTTT.

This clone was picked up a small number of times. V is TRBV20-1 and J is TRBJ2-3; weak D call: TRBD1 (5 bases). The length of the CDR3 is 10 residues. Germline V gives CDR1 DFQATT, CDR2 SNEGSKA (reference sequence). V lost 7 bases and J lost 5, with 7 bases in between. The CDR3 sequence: CSGGRDTQYF. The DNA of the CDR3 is TGCAGTGGGGGCAGAGATACGCAGTATTTT.

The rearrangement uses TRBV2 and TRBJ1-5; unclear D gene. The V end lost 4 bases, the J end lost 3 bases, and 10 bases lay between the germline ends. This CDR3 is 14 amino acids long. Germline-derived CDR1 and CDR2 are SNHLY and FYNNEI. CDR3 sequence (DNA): TGTGCCAGCAGTGGATTGACCAACAATCAGCCCCAGCATTTT. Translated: CASSGLTNNQPQHF.

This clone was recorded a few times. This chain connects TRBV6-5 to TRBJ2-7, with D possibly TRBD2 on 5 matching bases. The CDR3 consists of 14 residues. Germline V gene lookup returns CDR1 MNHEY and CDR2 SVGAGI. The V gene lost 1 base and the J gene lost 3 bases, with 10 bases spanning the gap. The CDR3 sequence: CASSYLGGGYEQYF. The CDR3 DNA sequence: TGTGCCAGCAGTTACTTGGGCGGAGGCTACGAGCAGTACTTC.

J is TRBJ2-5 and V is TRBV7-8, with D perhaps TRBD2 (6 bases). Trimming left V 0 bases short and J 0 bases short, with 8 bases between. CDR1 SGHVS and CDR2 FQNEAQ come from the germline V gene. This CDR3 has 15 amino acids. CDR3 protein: CASSLARGNQETQYF. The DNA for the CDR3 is TGTGCCAGCAGCTTAGCGCGGGGTAACCAAGAGACCCAGTACTTC.

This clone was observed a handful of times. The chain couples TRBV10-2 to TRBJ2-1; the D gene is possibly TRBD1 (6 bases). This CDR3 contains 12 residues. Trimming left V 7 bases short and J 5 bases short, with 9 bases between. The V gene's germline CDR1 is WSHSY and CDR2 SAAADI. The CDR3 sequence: CASTRQDNEQFF. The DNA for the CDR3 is TGCGCCAGCACCAGACAGGACAATGAGCAGTTCTTC.

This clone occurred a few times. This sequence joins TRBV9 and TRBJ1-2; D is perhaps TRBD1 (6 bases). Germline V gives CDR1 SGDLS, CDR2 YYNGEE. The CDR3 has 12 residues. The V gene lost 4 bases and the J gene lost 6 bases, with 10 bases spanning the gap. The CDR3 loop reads CASSPGQNGYTF. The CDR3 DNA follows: TGTGCCAGCAGCCCCGGACAGAATGGCTACACCTTC.

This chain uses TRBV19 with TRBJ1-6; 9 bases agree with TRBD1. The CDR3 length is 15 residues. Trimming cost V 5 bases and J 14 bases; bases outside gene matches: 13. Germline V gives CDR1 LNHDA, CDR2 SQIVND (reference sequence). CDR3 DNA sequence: TGTGCCAGTAGTGAACAGGGGGCGGGCGTTCGGGCCCTCCACTTT. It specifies CASSEQGAGVRALHF. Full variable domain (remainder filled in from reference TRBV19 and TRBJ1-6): DGGITQSPKYLFRKEGQNVTLSCEQNLNHDAMYWYRQDPGQGLRLIYYSQIVNDFQKGDIAEGYSVSREKKESFPLTVTSAQKNPTAFYLCASSEQGAGVRALHFGNGTRLTVT.

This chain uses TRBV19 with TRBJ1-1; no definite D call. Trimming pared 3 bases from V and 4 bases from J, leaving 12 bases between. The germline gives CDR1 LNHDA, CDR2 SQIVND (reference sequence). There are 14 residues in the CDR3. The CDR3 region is CASSMERGSTEAFF. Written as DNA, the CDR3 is TGTGCCAGTAGTATGGAACGCGGCAGCACTGAAGCTTTCTTT.

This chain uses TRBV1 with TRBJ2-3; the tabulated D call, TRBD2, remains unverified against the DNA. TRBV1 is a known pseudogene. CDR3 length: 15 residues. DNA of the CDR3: TGCACCAGCAGCCGAGGGGCGGGGTGGCCAGATACGCAGTATTTT. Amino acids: CTSSRGAGWPDTQYF.

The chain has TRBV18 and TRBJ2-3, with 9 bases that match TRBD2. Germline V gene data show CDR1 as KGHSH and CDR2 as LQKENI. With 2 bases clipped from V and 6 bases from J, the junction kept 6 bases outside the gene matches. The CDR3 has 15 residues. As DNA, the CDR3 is TGTGCCAGCTCACCAAATAGCGGGGGACTGGATACGCAGTATTTT. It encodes CASSPNSGGLDTQYF.

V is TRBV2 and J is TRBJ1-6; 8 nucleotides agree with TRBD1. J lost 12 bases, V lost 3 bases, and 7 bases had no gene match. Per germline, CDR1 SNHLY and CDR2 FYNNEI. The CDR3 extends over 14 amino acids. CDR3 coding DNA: TGTGCCAGCAGTGATGGCAGGGGGCGAAGACCCCTCCACTTT. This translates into CASSDGRGRRPLHF.

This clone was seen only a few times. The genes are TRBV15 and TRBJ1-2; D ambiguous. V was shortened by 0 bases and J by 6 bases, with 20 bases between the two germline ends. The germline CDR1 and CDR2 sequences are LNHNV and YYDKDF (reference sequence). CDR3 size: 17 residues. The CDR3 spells CATSRDRSGWDPHGYTF. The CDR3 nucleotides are TGTGCCACCAGCAGAGATCGAAGTGGCTGGGATCCGCATGGCTACACCTTC.

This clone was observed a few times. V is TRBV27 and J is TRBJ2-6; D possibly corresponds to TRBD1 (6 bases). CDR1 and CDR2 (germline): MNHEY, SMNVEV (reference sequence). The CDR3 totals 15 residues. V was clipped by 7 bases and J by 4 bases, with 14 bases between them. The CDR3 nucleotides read TGTGCCAGCATGTTCCAGGGGAAGGGGGCCAACGTCCTGACTTTC. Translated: CASMFQGKGANVLTF.

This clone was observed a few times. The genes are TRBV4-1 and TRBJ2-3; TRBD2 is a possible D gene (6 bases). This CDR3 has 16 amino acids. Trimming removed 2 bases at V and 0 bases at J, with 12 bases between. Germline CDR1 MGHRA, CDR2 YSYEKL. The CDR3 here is CASSQIGRGSTDTQYF. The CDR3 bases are TGCGCCAGCAGCCAAATAGGACGGGGGAGCACAGATACGCAGTATTTT.

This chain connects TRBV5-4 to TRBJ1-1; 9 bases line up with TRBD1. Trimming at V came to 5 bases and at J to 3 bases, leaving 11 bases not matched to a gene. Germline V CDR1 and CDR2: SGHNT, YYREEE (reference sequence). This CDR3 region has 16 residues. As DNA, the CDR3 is TGTGCCAGCAGTTCCTACAGGGGGCGGGAATACACTGAAGCTTTCTTT. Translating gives CASSSYRGREYTEAFF.

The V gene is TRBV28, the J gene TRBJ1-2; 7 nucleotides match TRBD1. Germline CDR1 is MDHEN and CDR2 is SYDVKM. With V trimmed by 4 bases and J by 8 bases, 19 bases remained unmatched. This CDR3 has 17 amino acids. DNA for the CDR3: TGTGCCAGCAGTTCCTACCGGGACAGTGGACCCTGGGAGGGCTACACCTTC. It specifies CASSSYRDSGPWEGYTF.

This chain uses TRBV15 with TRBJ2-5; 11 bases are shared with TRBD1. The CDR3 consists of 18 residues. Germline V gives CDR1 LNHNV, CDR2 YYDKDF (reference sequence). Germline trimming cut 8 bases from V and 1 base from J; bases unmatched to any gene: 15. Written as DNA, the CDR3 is TGTGCCACCTCACCGGACAGGGGGCGAAGCCGGCTCCAAGAGACCCAGTACTTC. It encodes CATSPDRGRSRLQETQYF.

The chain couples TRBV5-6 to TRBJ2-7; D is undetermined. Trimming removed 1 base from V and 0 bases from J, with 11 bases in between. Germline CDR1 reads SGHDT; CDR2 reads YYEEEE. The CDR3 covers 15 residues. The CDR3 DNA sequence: TGTGCCAGCAGCTTGACGGGCGGATCCTCCTACGAGCAGTACTTC. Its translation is CASSLTGGSSYEQYF.

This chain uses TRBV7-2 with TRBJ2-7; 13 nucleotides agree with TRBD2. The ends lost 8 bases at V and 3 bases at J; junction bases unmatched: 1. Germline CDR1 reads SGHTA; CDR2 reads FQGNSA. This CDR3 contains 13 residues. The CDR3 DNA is TGTGCCAGCCGGACTAGCGGGGGCTACGAGCAGTACTTC. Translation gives CASRTSGGYEQYF.

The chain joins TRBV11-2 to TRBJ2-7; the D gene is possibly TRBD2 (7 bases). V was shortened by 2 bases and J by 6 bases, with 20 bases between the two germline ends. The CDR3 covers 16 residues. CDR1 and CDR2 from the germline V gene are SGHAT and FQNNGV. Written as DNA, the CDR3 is TGTGCCAGCAGCTTAAGGGGGGCGGGGGCCCGTTCCGAGCAGTACTTC. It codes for CASSLRGAGARSEQYF.

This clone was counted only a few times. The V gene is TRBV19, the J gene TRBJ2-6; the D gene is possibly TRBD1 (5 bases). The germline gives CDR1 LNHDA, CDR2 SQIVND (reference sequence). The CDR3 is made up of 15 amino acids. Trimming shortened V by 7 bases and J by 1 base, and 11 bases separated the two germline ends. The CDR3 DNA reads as TGTGCCAGTACTCAGGGTGCGTCTGGGGCCAACGTCCTGACTTTC. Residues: CASTQGASGANVLTF. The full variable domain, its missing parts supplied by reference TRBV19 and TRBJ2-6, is DGGITQSPKYLFRKEGQNVTLSCEQNLNHDAMYWYRQDPGQGLRLIYYSQIVNDFQKGDIAEGYSVSREKKESFPLTVTSAQKNPTAFYLCASTQGASGANVLTFGAGSRLTVL.

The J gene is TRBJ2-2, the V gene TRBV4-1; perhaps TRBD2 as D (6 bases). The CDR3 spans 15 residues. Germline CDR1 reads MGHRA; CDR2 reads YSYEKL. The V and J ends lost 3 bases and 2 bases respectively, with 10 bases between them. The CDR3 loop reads CASSQRDLNTGELFF. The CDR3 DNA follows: TGCGCCAGCAGCCAGCGGGACTTAAACACCGGGGAGCTGTTTTTT.

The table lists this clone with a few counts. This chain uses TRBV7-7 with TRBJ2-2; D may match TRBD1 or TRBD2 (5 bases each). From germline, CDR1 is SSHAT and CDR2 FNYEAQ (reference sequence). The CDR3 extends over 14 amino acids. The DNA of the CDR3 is TGTGCTAGCGCCGGGGCTGGTCGGACCGGGGAGCTGTTTTTT. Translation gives CASAGAGRTGELFF.